The clone carrying this TCR beta chain was seen just once. The entry originates in a study of blood T cell repertoires in COVID-19. Across the whole study: The study drew acute and convalescent COVID-19 samples from the United States, Italy and Spain. From T cells, B-cell-depleted T cells, or PBMCs came the material, which was cDNA or gDNA.

Source study methods: Cell counts per sample came from amplifying reference gene primers. This table comes from immunoSEQ multiplex PCR, and its TCRdb copy is limited to in-frame clones, with some not included. The D gene and trimming were derived from the DNA, and the V and J assignments and clone size from that table. The table has roughly 120,000 clones, 80% seen once. Sample: peripheral blood. The sequence was collected from a human donor in a cohort sampled during active or convalescent COVID-19.

CDR3 bases: TGTGCCAGCAGCTTAGAAGCGGGAGTTCCGGAGACCCAGTACTTC. Encoded protein: CASSLEAGVPETQYF. The chain has TRBV7-6 and TRBJ2-5; 8 nucleotides align to TRBD2. The length of the CDR3 is 15 residues. Trimming cost V 1 base and J 5 bases; bases outside gene matches: 6. Germline loops: CDR1 SGHVS, CDR2 FNYEAQ.